This note documents a single TCR beta chain sequence. Its antigen target is currently unknown. The input lacks base qualities; no much larger clone sits a single base away. The CDR3 has 15 amino acids, counting the end cysteine and phenylalanine. Just CDR3 DNA is preserved here, 45 bases in frame from base 1. The V end loses 3 bases and the J end loses 8 bases, and a stretch of 17 bases separates them. From the germline V gene, CDR1 is SGDLS and CDR2 is YYNGEE. For the CD8 naive samples, CD45RO-negative cells were positively selected for CCR7, yielding a CD45RA+CCR7+ population from which TemRA cells were excluded. Healthy HIV-negative adults with no recently reported acute infections or vaccinations were included as donors. All donors were Caucasian adults living in Nashville, Tennessee, USA. Blood was collected by leukapheresis, and PBMCs were isolated by Ficoll-Histopaque density gradient centrifugation and then cryopreserved in liquid nitrogen vapor phase. Purity and quantity of every magnetically sorted T cell population were checked by analytical flow cytometry. Genomic DNA was isolated from each sorted fraction and quantified by UV absorbance on a Nanodrop 2000c.

TCR CDR3 regions were amplified from genomic DNA by multiplex PCR using the deep immunoSEQ assay. Genomic DNA extracted from each cell subset was distributed evenly over all wells of several immunoSEQ 96-well plates, and each plate served as one replicate. Each replicate PCR for sorted subsets received around 210 ng genomic DNA, equal to 30,000 or so T cell genomes. Purified libraries were measured with a Qubit 3.0 fluorometer, size-checked on a Bioanalyzer 2100, and measured again with the KAPA Library Quantification kit. Every immunoSEQ 96-well plate was sequenced on a separate single-read 150-cycle Illumina NextSeq 550 flow cell. The authors' pipeline ran thus. Because the immunoSEQ output held only junctional sequences and lacked quality scores, the filtering could not match the filtering applied to full-length reads. Sequences were annotated with PyIR, a Python wrapper for IgBLAST v1.9, and V/J genes and CDR3 were assigned using IMGT germline references. Reads with weak V/J assignments (E-value above 1e-6), missing CDR3, stop codons, out-of-frame junctions, or ambiguous translated residues were removed. V3J clonotypes were defined as sequences sharing the same inferred V gene, J gene, and CDR3 amino acid sequence. Percentage overlap between repertoires was calculated by dividing the number of shared unique clonotypes by the size of the smaller repertoire. RTK rarefaction, the Chao1 estimator, and Recon v2.1 estimates of unobserved clonotypes were used to assess repertoire richness. Generation probabilities for all TCRbeta clonotypes obtained by the gDNA method from a few donors were computed using OLGA. Here the immuneACCESS table is served through TCRdb, limited to in-frame sequences with V and J called. Missing clones are a known gap in these copies; in checked studies unresolved V genes cover under half, and the rest lacks a known reason. For V, J and clone size, that table is used; D and trimming come from the DNA. This sample is represented by about 2 million clones; about 95% of them were singletons. The ten largest clones add up to 1.1% of the sample.

This sample is part of a study of shared clonotypes between healthy human individuals (dated by TCRdb to 2018 to 2021). Turning to the overall study: A couple of women and a few men aged 18 to 49 years were included in the cohort. Libraries were prepared and TCR repertoires were sequenced by different laboratories using diverse techniques, in order to increase sequencing depth and limit assay-specific biases. For each donor, CD4 naive and CD4 memory were each given three plates, CD8 naive was given two plates, and CD8 memory was given one plate. Leukapheresis yielded between about 0.9 and 9 billion PBMCs per donor. To estimate repertoire size and how much clonotypes are shared between individuals, the study performed deep sequencing of blood TCR repertoires from a few healthy adults. Overall results and qualifications from the work: Naive subsets generally had larger estimated clonotype richness than memory subsets did. Across a few donors, approximately 4.9% of naive CD4, approximately 3.6% of naive CD8, about 2.3% of memory CD4, and roughly 0.41% of memory CD8 clonotypes were shared. Pairwise subsampling led to the expectation that sequencing depth would affect the degree of clonotype sharing among donors. Because the study included only a small number of donors, the genetic and exposure-history diversity represented was limited. Clonotypes shared by all four sorted-subset donors showed higher generation probabilities than non-shared clonotypes. Even with the large sequencing depth, rarefaction of the sorted-subset datasets indicated that sequencing was incomplete. Sampling was limited to blood, and TCR repertoires in tissue likely differ from TCR repertoires in blood.

The chain is assembled from TRBV9 and TRBJ1-4, with the D gene call left open. Sequenced sample: naive CD8+ T cells sorted from blood. The cell subset or site label here, explained by the study, means: CD45RA+CCR7+. The receptor comes from a man between 18 and 29 years old in good health. The DNA sequence follows: TGTGCCAGCAGCGCCTCCGGGTCCGGAGGAGAAAAACTGTTTTTT. This encodes CASSASGSGGEKLFF. Joined to the reference TRBV9 and TRBJ1-4 proteins, this CDR3 gives the full variable domain: DSGVTQTPKHLITATGQRVTLRCSPRSGDLSVYWYQQSLDQGLQFLIQYYNGEERAKGNILERFSAQQFPDLHSELNLSSLELGDSALYFCASSASGSGGEKLFFGSGTQLSVL.